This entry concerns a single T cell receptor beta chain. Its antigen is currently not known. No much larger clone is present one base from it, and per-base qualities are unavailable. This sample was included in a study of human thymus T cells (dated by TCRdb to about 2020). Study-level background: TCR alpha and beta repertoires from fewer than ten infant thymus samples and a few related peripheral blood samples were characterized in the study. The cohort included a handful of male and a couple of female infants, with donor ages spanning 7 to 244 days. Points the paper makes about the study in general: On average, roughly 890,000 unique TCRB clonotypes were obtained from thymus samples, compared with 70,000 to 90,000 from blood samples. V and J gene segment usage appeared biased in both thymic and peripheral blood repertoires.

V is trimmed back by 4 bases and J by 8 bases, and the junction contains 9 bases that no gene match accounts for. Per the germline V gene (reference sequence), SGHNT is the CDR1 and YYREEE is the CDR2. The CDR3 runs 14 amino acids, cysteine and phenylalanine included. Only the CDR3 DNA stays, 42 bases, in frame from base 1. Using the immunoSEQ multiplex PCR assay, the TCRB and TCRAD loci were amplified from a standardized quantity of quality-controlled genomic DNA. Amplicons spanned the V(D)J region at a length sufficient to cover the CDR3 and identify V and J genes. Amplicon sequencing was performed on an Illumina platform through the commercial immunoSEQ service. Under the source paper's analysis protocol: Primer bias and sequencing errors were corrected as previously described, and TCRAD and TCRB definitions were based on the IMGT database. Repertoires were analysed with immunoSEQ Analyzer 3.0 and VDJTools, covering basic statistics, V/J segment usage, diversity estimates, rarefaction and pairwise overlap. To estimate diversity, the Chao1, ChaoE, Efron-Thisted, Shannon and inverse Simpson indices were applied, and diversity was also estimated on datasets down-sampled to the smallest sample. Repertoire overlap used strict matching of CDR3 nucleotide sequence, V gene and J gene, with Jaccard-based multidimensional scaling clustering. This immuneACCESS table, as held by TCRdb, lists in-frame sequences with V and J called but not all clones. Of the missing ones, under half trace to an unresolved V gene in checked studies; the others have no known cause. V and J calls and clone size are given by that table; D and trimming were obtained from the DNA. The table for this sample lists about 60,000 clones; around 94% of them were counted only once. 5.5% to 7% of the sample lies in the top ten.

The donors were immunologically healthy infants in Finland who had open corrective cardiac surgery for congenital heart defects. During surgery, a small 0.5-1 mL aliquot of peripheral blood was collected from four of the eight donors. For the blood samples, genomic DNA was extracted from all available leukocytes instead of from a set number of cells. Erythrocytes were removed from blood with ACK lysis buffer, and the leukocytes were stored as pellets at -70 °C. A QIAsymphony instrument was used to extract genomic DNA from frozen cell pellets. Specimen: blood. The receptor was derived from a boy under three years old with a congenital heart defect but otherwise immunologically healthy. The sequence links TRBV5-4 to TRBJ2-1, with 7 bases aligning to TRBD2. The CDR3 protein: CASSLSGKIDEQFF. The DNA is TGTGCCAGCAGCCTCAGCGGGAAAATCGATGAGCAGTTCTTC.